These 27 T cell receptor beta chains were all obtained from the same sample, sequenced in a study of T-cell memory formation after mild COVID-19. TCRdb redid the calling of the 5' RACE reads with MiXCR, one entry per CDR3 protein. Here the sample spans 350,000 to 400,000 distinct CDR3 sequences, roughly 21% being singletons. The sequencing input was PBMCs or a T cell subset sorted from them (not recorded which). These TCRs come from an adult woman who had mild COVID-19 (a few samples of this study predate the infection). Cell type and time point are not known.

Concerning this clonotype itself: This clone may be a read error of a much larger clone one base away. The chain joins TRBV5-1 to TRBJ2-2; unclear D gene. The CDR3 has 13 residues. Trimming shortened V by 3 bases and J by 4 bases, and 7 bases separated the two germline ends. The germline V gene has CDR1 SGHRS and CDR2 YFSETQ. This CDR3 reads CASSWVGTGELFF. The CDR3 DNA reads TGCGCCAGCAGCTGGGTGGGCACCGGGGAGCTGTTTTTT. Full variable domain (remainder filled in from reference TRBV5-1 and TRBJ2-2): KAGVTQTPRYLIKTRGQQVTLSCSPISGHRSVSWYQQTPGQGLQFLFEYFSETQRNKGNFPGRFSGRQFSNSRSEMNVSTLELGDSALYLCASSWVGTGELFFGEGSRLTVL.

This clonotype was seen a handful of times. The V and J genes are TRBV4-2 and TRBJ2-7; 8 bases are shared with TRBD2. J lost 5 bases, V lost 1 base, and 10 bases had no gene match. The CDR3 totals 16 residues. CDR1 and CDR2 (germline): LGHNA, YNFKEQ. The CDR3 loop is CASSQGSREAVDEQYF. The CDR3 bases are TGTGCCAGCAGCCAAGGTTCGCGGGAGGCGGTTGACGAGCAGTACTTC.

The rearrangement uses TRBV20-1 and TRBJ2-3; the D gene is possibly TRBD1 (6 bases). The germline V gene has CDR1 DFQATT and CDR2 SNEGSKA (reference sequence). This CDR3 has 16 residues. The ends were cut back, 0 bases at V and 6 bases at J, with 19 bases in the middle. The CDR3 reads CSARDLAGALWDTQYF. DNA of the CDR3: TGCAGTGCTAGAGATCTGGCAGGGGCTCTGTGGGATACGCAGTATTTT.

The V and J genes are TRBV3-1 and TRBJ2-1; D possibly corresponds to TRBD2 (5 bases). V was cut by 3 bases and J by 0 bases, with 15 bases left in between. The CDR3 consists of 17 residues. Germline values: CDR1 LGHDT, CDR2 YNNKEL (reference sequence). The CDR3 sequence: CASSHDLASSSYNEQFF. In nucleotides, the CDR3 is TGTGCCAGCAGCCACGATCTAGCATCGAGCTCCTACAATGAGCAGTTCTTC.

For the CDR3, the DNA is TGTGCCAGCAGCGTAGGCGACACCCTCTACGAGCAGTACTTC. This sequence encodes CASSVGDTLYEQYF. This sequence joins TRBV9 and TRBJ2-7, with D uncertain. Germline-derived CDR1 and CDR2 are SGDLS and YYNGEE. V was clipped by 0 bases and J by 3 bases, with 10 bases between them. The CDR3 runs to 14 residues.

Only a few counts were recorded for this clonotype. The chain has TRBV5-1 and TRBJ1-1; perhaps TRBD1 as D (5 bases). This CDR3 has 13 residues. Trimming removed 9 bases at V and 2 bases at J, with 14 bases between. Germline V gene data show CDR1 as SGHRS and CDR2 as YFSETQ. In DNA, the CDR3 is TGCGCCACCAGGGACGGATTCAACACTGAAGCTTTCTTT. Translating it yields CATRDGFNTEAFF. The full variable domain, rest sourced from reference TRBV5-1 and TRBJ1-1, is KAGVTQTPRYLIKTRGQQVTLSCSPISGHRSVSWYQQTPGQGLQFLFEYFSETQRNKGNFPGRFSGRQFSNSRSEMNVSTLELGDSALYLCATRDGFNTEAFFGQGTRLTVV.

This chain uses TRBV4-2 with TRBJ1-1, with 7 bases aligning to TRBD1. Trimming removed 5 bases from V and 10 bases from J; junction bases left unmatched: 13. This CDR3 has 14 amino acids. Per germline, CDR1 LGHNA and CDR2 YNFKEQ. CDR3 sequence (DNA): TGTGCCAGCAGCACACAGAACCCGACAGGGCCAGCTTTCTTT. Its translation: CASSTQNPTGPAFF.

The chain has TRBV5-1 and TRBJ2-1; 12 nucleotides align to TRBD2. CDR3 length: 17 residues. The ends lost 0 bases at V and 6 bases at J; junction bases unmatched: 7. CDR1 and CDR2 (germline): SGHRS, YFSETQ. The CDR3 nucleotides are TGCGCCAGCAGCTTGGGGGCCCTAGCGGGGGGGCGCAATGAGCAGTTCTTC. Translation: CASSLGALAGGRNEQFF.

This clonotype was observed a few times. The chain carries TRBV11-3 and TRBJ2-2, with D possibly TRBD2 on 6 matching bases. Per germline, CDR1 SGHNT and CDR2 YENEEA. Trimming shortened V by 1 base and J by 4 bases, and 10 bases separated the two germline ends. CDR3 length: 15 residues. The CDR3 loop reads CASSLVAGPTGELFF. CDR3 nucleotides: TGTGCCAGCAGCTTAGTTGCGGGACCCACCGGGGAGCTGTTTTTT.

The chain has TRBV29-1 and TRBJ2-7; a weak D match, TRBD2 (6 bases). Germline V lookup: CDR1 SQVTM, CDR2 ANQGSEA. The CDR3 is made up of 16 amino acids. With 3 bases removed from V and 4 bases from J, the gap between germline ends came to 22 bases. CDR3 sequence reads: CSVDSGRDSRPYEQYF. The DNA of the CDR3 is TGCAGCGTTGACTCGGGCCGGGACTCACGACCATACGAGCAGTACTTC.

This clonotype was seen repeatedly, ten times or more. The J gene is TRBJ2-3, the V gene TRBV12-3 or TRBV12-4; 7 nucleotides agree with TRBD2. The V and J ends lost 6 bases and 0 bases, in that order; junction bases with no gene match: 6. This CDR3 is built from 15 residues. CDR3 nucleotides: TGTGCCAGCAGCCGGAGCGGGACCAGCACAGATACGCAGTATTTT. Translation gives CASSRSGTSTDTQYF.

The gene calls are TRBV5-6 and TRBJ1-1; D is unclear. V lost 1 base and J lost 3, with 10 bases in between. The CDR3 runs to 14 residues. Germline assignment: CDR1 SGHDT and CDR2 YYEEEE. The CDR3 loop is CASSLMGVYTEAFF. The CDR3 DNA reads as TGTGCCAGCAGCTTGATGGGTGTGTACACTGAAGCTTTCTTT.

This clonotype was seen a handful of times. This chain connects TRBV4-1 to TRBJ1-2; D is undetermined. Trimming pared 0 bases from V and 5 bases from J, leaving 13 bases between. Germline values: CDR1 MGHRA, CDR2 YSYEKL. This CDR3 comprises 15 residues. DNA for the CDR3: TGCGCCAGCAGCCAAGATAGGGAGGGTCTTTATGGCTACACCTTC. Amino acid sequence: CASSQDREGLYGYTF.

Ten or more counts support this clonotype. This chain connects TRBV7-9 to TRBJ2-7; 7 bases line up with TRBD2. This CDR3 has 15 amino acids. V gave up 0 bases and J gave up 0 bases; unmatched junction bases: 2. Germline lookup yields CDR1 SEHNR and CDR2 FQNEAQ (reference sequence). CDR3 in DNA: TGTGCCAGCAGCTTAGCGGGGGGGTCCTCCTACGAGCAGTACTTC. Amino acids: CASSLAGGSSYEQYF.

This clonotype was counted a few times. The V gene is TRBV6-1, the J gene TRBJ2-7; the match to TRBD2 covers 11 bases. Germline CDR1 is MNHNS and CDR2 is SASEGT. There are 16 residues in the CDR3. Trimming removed 5 bases from V and 2 bases from J; junction bases left unmatched: 8. CDR3 nucleotides: TGTGCCAGCAGTAATCGACTAGCGGGGACCCCCTACGAGCAGTACTTC. Protein product: CASSNRLAGTPYEQYF.

This clonotype was counted only a few times. This chain connects TRBV6-5 to TRBJ1-2; tentatively, D is TRBD1 (6 bases). CDR1 is MNHEY and CDR2 is SVGAGI in the germline V gene. This CDR3 is built from 13 residues. V was pared by 2 bases and J by 4 bases, with 8 bases between. The CDR3 coding sequence is TGTGCCAGCAGTTACGACAGGACCTATGGCTACACCTTC. This codes for CASSYDRTYGYTF.

This clonotype was observed a handful of times. The rearrangement links TRBV20-1 to TRBJ1-6; D ambiguous. Germline V gene sequence: CDR1 DFQATT, CDR2 SNEGSKA (reference sequence). V lost 0 bases and J lost 9, with 15 bases in between. The CDR3 covers 15 residues. The CDR3 sequence: CSARDGIEVFSPLHF. In nucleotides, the CDR3 is TGCAGTGCTAGAGATGGAATCGAGGTGTTTTCACCCCTCCACTTT.

The V call is TRBV11-2, the J call TRBJ1-2; D gene uncertain. Germline values: CDR1 SGHAT, CDR2 FQNNGV. Trimming pared 10 bases from V and 7 bases from J, leaving 4 bases between. CDR3 length: 8 amino acids. This CDR3 reads CATSGYTF. CDR3 DNA sequence: TGTGCCACCTCTGGCTACACCTTC.

This clonotype was detected many times. The chain carries TRBV7-3 and TRBJ2-1; 10 bases line up with TRBD2. Germline assignment: CDR1 SGHTA and CDR2 FQGTGA. The CDR3 loop spans 16 amino acids. V lost 5 bases, J lost 7 bases, and 11 bases stayed unmatched. The CDR3 DNA reads as TGTGCCAGCAGCCCCCAGGCAGCGGGGGGGCGAAATGAGCAGTTCTTC. Translated, it gives CASSPQAAGGRNEQFF.

This clonotype occurred many times. The gene calls are TRBV12-3 or TRBV12-4 and TRBJ1-1; perhaps TRBD1 as D (5 bases). CDR3 size: 13 residues. V shed 9 bases and J shed 1 base, with 12 bases lying between them. The CDR3 coding sequence is TGTGCCAGTTGGAGGACACAGAACACTGAAGCTTTCTTT. Amino acids: CASWRTQNTEAFF.

The table lists this clonotype with a few counts. The chain combines TRBV4-3 with TRBJ2-2; TRBD1 matches 11 bases. The CDR3 extends over 21 amino acids. Germline CDR1 and CDR2: LGHNA and YSLEER. Germline trimming cut 4 bases from V and 0 bases from J; bases unmatched to any gene: 16. The CDR3 DNA reads TGCGCCAGCAGCCGAAGAAAGCCTACCCCGGGACAGGGGGCGAACACCGGGGAGCTGTTTTTT. Translated, it gives CASSRRKPTPGQGANTGELFF.

The rearrangement uses TRBV27 and TRBJ2-1; perhaps TRBD2 as D (7 bases). CDR1 is MNHEY and CDR2 is SMNVEV in the germline V gene (reference sequence). V lost 6 bases, J lost 5 bases, and 17 bases lay in between. The CDR3 consists of 15 residues. In DNA form, the CDR3 reads TGTGCCAGCAGGGCGGAGGGGGGGGTTGACAATGAGCAGTTCTTC. It yields the protein CASRAEGGVDNEQFF.

The V gene is TRBV7-9, the J gene TRBJ2-7, with TRBD1 as a possible D gene (6 bases). The V gene's germline CDR1 is SEHNR and CDR2 FQNEAQ (reference sequence). V lost 4 bases and J lost 2, with 15 bases in between. The CDR3 sequence is 15 residues long. This chain's CDR3 is CASSSNRVQPYEQYF. The CDR3 coding sequence is TGTGCCAGCAGCTCGAACAGGGTCCAACCCTACGAGCAGTACTTC.

DNA of the CDR3: TGTGCCAGCACCCGGGACAGAGGACAGCCCCAGCATTTT. The encoded protein is CASTRDRGQPQHF. The chain joins TRBV6-5 to TRBJ1-5; 7 nucleotides align to TRBD1. Germline loops: CDR1 MNHEY, CDR2 SVGAGI. The CDR3 extends over 13 amino acids. After removal of 7 bases from V and 7 bases from J, the junction contained 7 bases not matched to a gene.

This clonotype occurred a few times. The chain links TRBV6-2 or TRBV6-3 to TRBJ1-1; no reliable D call. V gave up 2 bases and J gave up 7 bases, with 14 bases separating them. Germline V gene sequence: CDR1 MNHEY, CDR2 SVGEGT. The CDR3 covers 14 residues. CDR3 nucleotides: TGTGCCAGCAGTTACGGCAACTGGGAGGTTGAAGCTTTCTTT. Translation: CASSYGNWEVEAFF.

The rearrangement links TRBV14 to TRBJ2-5, with D possibly matching TRBD2 (6 bases). Germline V gene sequence: CDR1 SGHDN, CDR2 FVKESK. The V gene lost 7 bases and the J gene lost 2 bases, with 14 bases spanning the gap. CDR3 length equals 14 residues. The CDR3 region has the DNA TGTGCCAGCACCTCCTCTAGCGTTCAAGAGACCCAGTACTTC. Translated: CASTSSSVQETQYF.

This clonotype was counted only a few times. For the CDR3, the DNA is TGTGCCAGCAGCCCAACTAGCGGAGTCCCCGGCGAGCAGTACTTC. Translating gives CASSPTSGVPGEQYF. This chain links TRBV7-2 with TRBJ2-7; 8 bases line up with TRBD2. Trimming took 5 bases from V and 6 from J; bases not matched to a gene: 12. In germline, CDR1 is SGHTA, CDR2 FQGNSA. The CDR3 is 15 residues long.